Below, 31 T cell receptor beta chains from the same sample are listed, as sequenced in a study of cytomegalovirus exposure and HLA in healthy donors. Libraries were prepared by immunoSEQ multiplex PCR; TCRdb keeps only in-frame clonotypes and omits some of them. Of 250,000 to 350,000 clones in the sample, about nine tenths are singletons; the top ten hold around 0.84%. Sequencing was performed on PBMCs. The receptor source for this set is a young woman in good health and CMV-seronegative.

The rearrangement joins TRBV11-2 to TRBJ2-1; weak D call: TRBD2 (5 bases). Trimming removed 1 base from V and 4 bases from J, with 11 bases in between. CDR3 length equals 15 residues. Germline V gives CDR1 SGHAT, CDR2 FQNNGV. The CDR3 DNA reads TGTGCCAGCAGCTTAGTTGCGGGCTGGTACAATGAGCAGTTCTTC. Its protein product is CASSLVAGWYNEQFF.

The genes are TRBV13 and TRBJ2-7, with 10 bases lining up with TRBD2. Germline CDR1 reads PRHDT; CDR2 reads FYEKMQ (reference sequence). The CDR3 covers 14 residues. V was pared by 5 bases and J by 5 bases, with 6 bases of the junction left unmatched. The CDR3 bases are TGTGCCAGCAGCGGGAGCGGGAGGGCTGACGAGCAGTACTTC. Its translation: CASSGSGRADEQYF.

V usage is TRBV4-2 and J usage is TRBJ1-1; D remains unclear. V gave up 5 bases and J gave up 0 bases, with 4 bases separating them. The V gene's germline CDR1 is LGHNA and CDR2 YNFKEQ. CDR3 length equals 12 residues. CDR3 nucleotides: TGTGCCAGCAGCACGGTGAACACTGAAGCTTTCTTT. Its translation: CASSTVNTEAFF.

Only a few counts were recorded for this clone. This chain connects TRBV6-1 to TRBJ2-1; the match to TRBD1 covers 7 bases. The CDR3 is 13 amino acids. In germline, CDR1 is MNHNS, CDR2 SASEGT. V dropped 4 bases and J dropped 9; count of bases not matched to a gene: 6. CDR3 sequence: CASSGDSIVEQFF. The CDR3 DNA reads TGTGCCAGCAGTGGGGACAGTATCGTTGAGCAGTTCTTC.

This clone was detected only once. The gene calls are TRBV5-6 and TRBJ1-2; 7 nucleotides align to TRBD1. Germline values: CDR1 SGHDT, CDR2 YYEEEE. The CDR3 is 14 amino acids. V gave up 4 bases and J gave up 5 bases; unmatched junction bases: 8. The CDR3 DNA is TGTGCCAGCAGCGGCGGGACAGCCTTTTATGGCTACACCTTC. The encoded protein is CASSGGTAFYGYTF.

The V gene is TRBV7-2, the J gene TRBJ2-1, with 10 bases fitting TRBD2. The germline V gene has CDR1 SGHTA and CDR2 FQGNSA. The CDR3 is made up of 17 amino acids. The V gene end was trimmed by 4 bases and the J gene end by 1 base; junction bases not matched to a gene: 7. CDR3 sequence (DNA): TGTGCCAGCAGCTCTCTAACTAGCGGGATATCCTACAATGAGCAGTTCTTC. As protein: CASSSLTSGISYNEQFF. The whole variable domain, filled in from reference TRBV7-2 and TRBJ2-1, reads GAGVSQSPSNKVTEKGKDVELRCDPISGHTALYWYRQSLGQGLEFLIYFQGNSAPDKSGLPSDRFSAERTGGSVSTLTIQRTQQEDSAVYLCASSSLTSGISYNEQFFGPGTRLTVL.

The gene calls are TRBV7-4 and TRBJ1-1; 7 nucleotides agree with TRBD1. The CDR3 covers 16 residues. Trimming removed 6 bases from V and 2 bases from J; junction bases left unmatched: 12. The V gene's germline CDR1 is SGHVT and CDR2 SQSDAQ. DNA for the CDR3: TGTGCCAGCAGTCATATCACAGGGACAGTCAACACTGAAGCTTTCTTT. This translates into CASSHITGTVNTEAFF.

This chain's CDR3 is CASSPRLAGAQETQYF. CDR3 DNA sequence: TGCGCCAGCAGCCCGCGACTAGCGGGAGCCCAGGAGACCCAGTACTTC. This chain uses TRBV4-3 with TRBJ2-5, with 12 bases that match TRBD2. The CDR3 loop spans 16 amino acids. V lost 4 bases and J lost 5; bases outside the gene matches: 8. Germline CDR1 is LGHNA and CDR2 is YSLEER.

This chain uses TRBV19 with TRBJ1-2, with a possible D match to TRBD1 (6 bases). V dropped 9 bases and J dropped 0 bases, with 17 bases sitting between them. The V gene's germline CDR1 is LNHDA and CDR2 SQIVND (reference sequence). The CDR3 has 15 residues. CDR3 residues: CASNPTGFSNYGYTF. The CDR3 coding sequence is TGTGCCAGCAATCCGACAGGCTTTTCTAACTATGGCTACACCTTC.

The V gene is TRBV5-6, the J gene TRBJ2-4, with 9 bases aligning to TRBD1. Trimming took 1 base from V and 2 from J; bases not matched to a gene: 7. The germline V gene encodes CDR1 SGHDT and CDR2 YYEEEE. The CDR3 sequence is 17 residues long. The CDR3 loop reads CASSLYRTGAPKNIQYF. DNA for the CDR3: TGTGCCAGCAGCTTGTATCGGACAGGGGCACCCAAAAACATTCAGTACTTC.

This clone was counted once. The chain recombines TRBV5-8 with TRBJ1-2; TRBD1 matches 10 bases. The CDR3 loop spans 16 amino acids. Germline lookup yields CDR1 SGHTS and CDR2 YDEGEE. Germline trimming cut 3 bases from V and 8 bases from J; bases unmatched to any gene: 13. For the CDR3, the DNA is TGTGCCAGCAGCTCCACCCCGGGACAGGGGAGAGGGGGCTACACCTTC. Translating gives CASSSTPGQGRGGYTF.

V is TRBV6-1 and J is TRBJ2-7, with TRBD2 matching 9 bases. In germline, CDR1 is MNHNS, CDR2 SASEGT. The CDR3 covers 16 residues. J lost 2 bases, V lost 4 bases, and 9 bases had no gene match. The CDR3 DNA sequence: TGTGCCAGCAGTGGGTGGCGGGAGGGACTCGCCTACGAGCAGTACTTC. Residues: CASSGWREGLAYEQYF.

The chain links TRBV10-3 to TRBJ2-7; 9 nucleotides align to TRBD2. Germline values: CDR1 ENHRY, CDR2 SYGVKD. V dropped 2 bases and J dropped 2; count of bases not matched to a gene: 4. This CDR3 comprises 15 residues. The CDR3 loop reads CAISEKAGGTYEQYF. CDR3 bases: TGTGCCATCAGTGAGAAAGCGGGAGGAACCTACGAGCAGTACTTC.

The chain has TRBV5-1 and TRBJ1-4; no definite D call. The CDR3 has 15 residues. The V gene's germline CDR1 is SGHRS and CDR2 YFSETQ. The V and J ends lost 2 bases and 2 bases respectively, with 10 bases between them. This CDR3 reads CASSLRESTNEKLFF. DNA for the CDR3: TGCGCCAGCAGCTTACGGGAATCGACTAATGAAAAACTGTTTTTT. The complete variable domain, with remaining parts taken from reference TRBV5-1 and TRBJ1-4, reads KAGVTQTPRYLIKTRGQQVTLSCSPISGHRSVSWYQQTPGQGLQFLFEYFSETQRNKGNFPGRFSGRQFSNSRSEMNVSTLELGDSALYLCASSLRESTNEKLFFGSGTQLSVL.

A note on this clone: At one of its ends the junction is not consistent with the germline gene, which may arise from a read error. This chain connects TRBV7-7 to TRBJ2-2; D unclear. Germline V gene data show CDR1 as SSHAT and CDR2 as FNYEAQ (reference sequence). The CDR3 has 13 amino acids. DNA for the CDR3: TGTGCTAGCAGCTTGGTGGAGACCGGGGAGCTGTTTTTT. Residues: CASSLVETGELFF. Filled out from reference TRBV7-7 and TRBJ2-2, the complete variable domain reads GAGVSQSPRYKVTKRGQDVTLRCDPISSHATLYWYQQALGQGPEFLTYFNYEAQPDKSGLPSDRFSAERPEGSISTLTIQRTEQRDSAMYRCASSLVETGELFFGEGSRLTVL.

The V call is TRBV27, the J call TRBJ2-1; D is unclear. V was cut by 3 bases and J by 12 bases, with 24 bases left in between. The CDR3 has 16 amino acids. Germline V gene sequence: CDR1 MNHEY, CDR2 SMNVEV (reference sequence). The CDR3 loop reads CASSFDPPRPLPGQFF. DNA for the CDR3: TGTGCCAGCAGTTTTGACCCCCCCCGCCCCCTTCCAGGGCAGTTCTTC.

The V call is TRBV4-3, the J call TRBJ2-1, with D maybe TRBD1 (6 bases). This CDR3 region has 18 residues. Germline assignment: CDR1 LGHNA and CDR2 YSLEER. V was trimmed by 0 bases and J by 5 bases, leaving 20 bases between them. CDR3 region: CASSQEGGVGRTNNEQFF. The DNA for the CDR3 is TGCGCCAGCAGCCAAGAAGGGGGTGTAGGACGCACCAACAATGAGCAGTTCTTC.

The CDR3 nucleotides are TGCGCCAGCAGCCAAGCGAACAGGGTGGGGGAAAAACTGTTTTTT. Protein sequence: CASSQANRVGEKLFF. The gene calls are TRBV4-3 and TRBJ1-4; TRBD1 is a possible D gene (6 bases). CDR1 LGHNA and CDR2 YSLEER come from the germline V gene. Trimming took 1 base from V and 8 from J, leaving 14 bases between them. The CDR3 spans 15 residues.

The CDR3 DNA reads TGTGCCAGCAGTGAAGTAGGCAGGGGGCTCTCCGGTGAGCAGTTCTTC. It translates to CASSEVGRGLSGEQFF. The chain joins TRBV25-1 to TRBJ2-1; 8 nucleotides agree with TRBD1. The CDR3 is 16 amino acids. Germline V CDR1 and CDR2: MGHDK, SYGVNS. Trimming cost V 2 bases and J 9 bases; bases outside gene matches: 12.

The chain joins TRBV4-3 to TRBJ1-1; 7 bases line up with TRBD1. Germline assignment: CDR1 LGHNA and CDR2 YSLEER. CDR3 length: 14 amino acids. V was pared by 1 base and J by 3 bases, with 2 bases of the junction left unmatched. CDR3 in DNA: TGCGCCAGCAGCCAAGTCAGGGGGGACACTGAAGCTTTCTTT. It encodes CASSQVRGDTEAFF.

V usage is TRBV5-1 and J usage is TRBJ1-4; no clear D. The germline V gene encodes CDR1 SGHRS and CDR2 YFSETQ. This CDR3 comprises 16 residues. V was shortened by 0 bases and J by 3 bases, with 12 bases between the two germline ends. The CDR3 protein is CASSLGRSDSNEKLFF. The CDR3, as DNA: TGCGCCAGCAGCTTGGGCAGGTCGGATTCTAATGAAAAACTGTTTTTT.

The gene calls are TRBV6-6 and TRBJ2-7; 7 bases align to TRBD2. V was pared by 4 bases and J by 7 bases, with 13 bases of the junction left unmatched. There are 15 residues in the CDR3. Germline V gene data show CDR1 as MNHNY and CDR2 as SVGAGI (reference sequence). The CDR3 loop reads CASSSFGAGEGEQYF. The CDR3 DNA reads TGTGCCAGCAGTTCGTTCGGCGCGGGAGAGGGGGAGCAGTACTTC.

This clone was recorded a few times. This rearrangement joins TRBV11-2 to TRBJ2-7; perhaps TRBD2 as D (7 bases). CDR3 length equals 16 residues. Germline loops: CDR1 SGHAT, CDR2 FQNNGV. V lost 5 bases and J lost 0, with 17 bases in between. CDR3: CASSLLAGEGSYEQYF. The DNA of the CDR3 is TGTGCCAGCAGCCTACTGGCAGGGGAGGGCTCCTACGAGCAGTACTTC.

The chain employs TRBV7-9 and TRBJ2-5; 9 bases map to TRBD2. V lost 8 bases, J lost 5 bases, and 9 bases stayed unmatched. In germline, CDR1 is SEHNR, CDR2 FQNEAQ (reference sequence). This CDR3 contains 14 residues. The CDR3 coding sequence is TGTGCCAGCTCCCTCCTTAGCGGGAGTGAGACCCAGTACTTC. Residues: CASSLLSGSETQYF.

Remarks on this clone: The sample contains more than one DNA sequence encoding this CDR3. The chain has TRBV5-1 and TRBJ2-2; D ambiguous. This CDR3 has 14 amino acids. Germline assignment: CDR1 SGHRS and CDR2 YFSETQ. V lost 1 base, J lost 1 base, and 5 bases lay in between. The CDR3 DNA reads as TGCGCCAGCAGCTTGTCAGAGAACACCGGGGAGCTGTTTTTT. It translates to CASSLSENTGELFF.

The V and J genes are TRBV20-1 and TRBJ2-5; D remains unclear. Germline assignment: CDR1 DFQATT and CDR2 SNEGSKA (reference sequence). The CDR3 sequence is 10 residues long. V lost 7 bases to trimming and J lost 3 bases, with 6 bases between them. Here the CDR3 DNA reads TGCAGTGGCAGAAAAGAGACCCAGTACTTC. This encodes CSGRKETQYF.

Written as DNA, the CDR3 is TGTGCCAGCAGCTTGGGGACTAGCGGTAAAGAGACCCAGTACTTC. Its protein product is CASSLGTSGKETQYF. The chain joins TRBV5-4 to TRBJ2-5, with 10 bases identical to TRBD2. The CDR3 is 15 amino acids. V gave up 0 bases and J gave up 3 bases; unmatched junction bases: 2. Germline-derived CDR1 and CDR2 are SGHNT and YYREEE (reference sequence).

This clone showed up just a few times. The rearrangement uses TRBV27 and TRBJ1-2; 8 bases line up with TRBD1. The trim removed 6 bases at V and 5 bases at J, leaving 5 bases unmatched. Germline V lookup: CDR1 MNHEY, CDR2 SMNVEV (reference sequence). This CDR3 comprises 13 residues. In nucleotides, the CDR3 is TGTGCCAGCAGAGAGGACAGGGCTTATGGCTACACCTTC. This gives the protein CASREDRAYGYTF.

This clone was found once. The gene calls are TRBV7-2 and TRBJ2-5, with a possible D match to TRBD1 (5 bases). The CDR3 runs 15 residues. The germline V gene has CDR1 SGHTA and CDR2 FQGNSA. Trimming took 2 bases from V and 5 from J, leaving 15 bases between them. CDR3 protein: CASSLIGAPVETQYF. The DNA for the CDR3 is TGTGCCAGCAGCTTAATTGGGGCGCCGGTCGAGACCCAGTACTTC.

This rearrangement joins TRBV29-1 to TRBJ2-1, with TRBD2 identical over 8 bases. Unmatched junction bases numbered 5, after V lost 7 bases and J lost 6 bases. Per germline, CDR1 SQVTM and CDR2 ANQGSEA. This CDR3 comprises 12 residues. The CDR3 coding sequence is TGCAGCGCTATTGGACTAGCCAATGAGCAGTTCTTC. It yields the protein CSAIGLANEQFF.

The rearrangement uses TRBV29-1 and TRBJ1-3; possible D gene TRBD1, 6 bases. Deletions cut 5 bases from V and 4 bases from J, with 12 bases between. CDR3 length equals 13 residues. Germline V gene lookup returns CDR1 SQVTM and CDR2 ANQGSEA. The DNA of the CDR3 is TGCAGCGTTACAGGGTTGTTAGGAAACACCATATATTTT. Translating gives CSVTGLLGNTIYF.